These 9 T cell receptor beta chains share one sample of origin, sequenced in a study of shared clonotypes between healthy human individuals. The table came from immunoSEQ multiplex PCR; TCRdb's copy has only in-frame clones and leaves some out. Of under 1,900,000 clones in the sample, approximately 98.5% were seen once. Sequencing input: naive CD4+ T cells sorted from blood. Subset described: CD45RA+ positively selected. Every receptor here comes from a man in his thirties or forties in good health.

The chain couples TRBV7-8 to TRBJ2-3; TRBD2 is a possible D gene (6 bases). V was clipped by 1 base and J by 13 bases, with 21 bases between them. The CDR3 runs 15 residues. Per the germline V gene, CDR1 is SGHVS and CDR2 is FQNEAQ. CDR3 sequence reads: CASSLVAGRRGEEYF. In DNA form, the CDR3 reads TGTGCCAGCAGCTTAGTTGCTGGCAGGCGGGGAGAGGAGTATTTT.

Comments on this clone: This sample includes further DNA sequences coding for the same CDR3. V is TRBV5-1 and J is TRBJ1-4; the D is unclear. Trimming shortened V by 0 bases and J by 0 bases, and 3 bases separated the two germline ends. Germline V lookup: CDR1 SGHRS, CDR2 YFSETQ. This CDR3 is 14 amino acids long. DNA for the CDR3: TGCGCCAGCAGCTTGGGCGCAACTAATGAAAAACTGTTTTTT. Translation gives CASSLGATNEKLFF.

The chain uses TRBV5-1 and TRBJ1-2; D gene uncertain. Germline V gene lookup returns CDR1 SGHRS and CDR2 YFSETQ. The germline V and J ends were trimmed by 7 bases and 5 bases, with 12 bases remaining between them. This CDR3 has 12 amino acids. DNA of the CDR3: TGCGCCAGCGGAGTACCGGGGTATGGCTACACCTTC. Encoded protein: CASGVPGYGYTF.

This chain links TRBV7-8 with TRBJ2-7; perhaps TRBD2 as D (6 bases). Trimming removed 7 bases at V and 1 base at J, with 20 bases between. From germline, CDR1 is SGHVS and CDR2 FQNEAQ. The CDR3 has 16 amino acids. CDR3 amino acids: CASTLGAGRISYEQYF. The DNA of the CDR3 is TGTGCCAGCACCCTAGGGGCGGGGCGGATTTCCTACGAGCAGTACTTC.

The chain links TRBV5-1 to TRBJ2-3; 10 nucleotides align to TRBD1. The CDR3 is 16 residues long. The V segment lost 0 bases and the J segment 4 bases; nucleotides outside the gene matches: 5. Looked up from germline, CDR1 is SGHRS and CDR2 is YFSETQ. This CDR3 reads CASSLGGTGVADTQYF. The CDR3 DNA is TGCGCCAGCAGCTTGGGAGGGACAGGGGTTGCAGATACGCAGTATTTT. Full variable domain (rest looked up from reference TRBV5-1 and TRBJ2-3): KAGVTQTPRYLIKTRGQQVTLSCSPISGHRSVSWYQQTPGQGLQFLFEYFSETQRNKGNFPGRFSGRQFSNSRSEMNVSTLELGDSALYLCASSLGGTGVADTQYFGPGTRLTVL.

The CDR3 region is CASSQTSGRVETQYF. The CDR3 coding sequence is TGTGCCAGCAGCCAGACTAGCGGGAGGGTAGAGACCCAGTACTTC. This chain links TRBV7-9 with TRBJ2-5, with 14 bases matching TRBD2. Germline V gene lookup returns CDR1 SEHNR and CDR2 FQNEAQ (reference sequence). With 5 bases clipped from V and 4 bases from J, the junction kept 3 bases outside the gene matches. This CDR3 is built from 15 residues.

In regard to this clone: Other DNA variants within this sample encode the same CDR3. This rearrangement joins TRBV18 to TRBJ1-2, with a possible D match to TRBD1 (5 bases). V was clipped by 2 bases and J by 1 base, with 8 bases between them. The germline V gene has CDR1 KGHSH and CDR2 LQKENI. This CDR3 is 14 amino acids long. The CDR3 loop is CASSPTDSNYGYTF. The CDR3 DNA is TGTGCCAGCTCACCAACTGACAGTAACTATGGCTACACCTTC.

This rearrangement joins TRBV18 to TRBJ1-5; D is possibly TRBD1 (5 bases). The V end lost 3 bases, the J end lost 4 bases, and 10 bases lay between the germline ends. This CDR3 contains 14 residues. The germline CDR1 and CDR2 sequences are KGHSH and LQKENI. CDR3 bases: TGTGCCAGCTCACCCGCCAGGGAAAATCAGCCCCAGCATTTT. Amino acid sequence: CASSPARENQPQHF.

The genes are TRBV9 and TRBJ2-3; D remains ambiguous. From germline, CDR1 is SGDLS and CDR2 YYNGEE. This CDR3 is built from 14 residues. Trimming removed 4 bases from V and 7 bases from J, with 16 bases in between. This chain's CDR3 is CASSLSSNAHTQYF. The CDR3 nucleotides are TGTGCCAGCAGCCTCTCATCTAACGCGCATACGCAGTATTTT.